The 11 T cell receptor beta chains presented below share a single source sample, sequenced in a study of blood T cell repertoires in COVID-19. Data came from immunoSEQ multiplex PCR; TCRdb stores just in-frame clones and leaves some out. The sample consists of more than 200,000 clones, more than 65% of them appearing once. Sequenced: peripheral blood. The receptors here all came from a woman older than 75 with acute or convalescent COVID-19.

This chain joins TRBV19 and TRBJ1-1, with TRBD1 matching 9 bases. Germline V gene data show CDR1 as LNHDA and CDR2 as SQIVND (reference sequence). Trimming cost V 5 bases and J 10 bases; bases outside gene matches: 8. This CDR3 is 13 amino acids long. The CDR3 region has the DNA TGTGCCAGTAGTCTACAGGGGGCTGAAAGAGCTTTCTTT. Encoded protein: CASSLQGAERAFF.

The CDR3 DNA reads as TGTGCCAGCAGGAACCCGGGACAGAGCTCCTACAATGAGCAGTTCTTC. Translating gives CASRNPGQSSYNEQFF. The J gene is TRBJ2-1, the V gene TRBV27; 7 bases align to TRBD1. CDR1 MNHEY and CDR2 SMNVEV come from the germline V gene (reference sequence). The CDR3 runs to 16 residues. The V gene end was trimmed by 6 bases and the J gene end by 0 bases; junction bases not matched to a gene: 8.

This chain joins TRBV2 and TRBJ2-7, with TRBD1 identical over 8 bases. Germline loops: CDR1 SNHLY, CDR2 FYNNEI. V dropped 7 bases and J dropped 3; count of bases not matched to a gene: 11. The CDR3 extends over 15 amino acids. CDR3 nucleotide sequence: TGTGCCAGCAAGCTGGGACAGGCTGACCTCTACGAGCAGTACTTC. Protein product: CASKLGQADLYEQYF.

This clone was counted once. The chain links TRBV3-1 (or the pseudogene TRBV3-2) to TRBJ1-6; unclear D gene. The germline CDR1 and CDR2 sequences are LGHDT and YNNKEL (reference sequence). V shed 0 bases and J shed 11 bases, with 8 bases lying between them. The CDR3 has 13 amino acids. The CDR3 DNA follows: TGTGCCAGCAGCCAAGAAACAGCTACACCCCTCCACTTT. It codes for CASSQETATPLHF.

V and J are TRBV12-3 or TRBV12-4 and TRBJ2-1; D perhaps matches TRBD1 (6 bases). The CDR3 is 12 residues long. The V end lost 5 bases, the J end lost 13 bases, and 15 bases lay between the germline ends. DNA for the CDR3: TGTGCCAGCAGTCCCCGCCAGGGGTCTCAGTTCTTC. It specifies CASSPRQGSQFF.

A remark on this clone: Additional DNA sequences in this sample encode the identical CDR3. V usage is TRBV5-1 and J usage is TRBJ1-1; D unresolved. This CDR3 comprises 14 residues. The ends were cut back, 1 base at V and 0 bases at J, with 7 bases in the middle. Germline V CDR1 and CDR2: SGHRS, YFSETQ. CDR3 amino acids: CASSLTALNTEAFF. In DNA, the CDR3 is TGCGCCAGCAGCTTGACAGCCTTGAACACTGAAGCTTTCTTT.

J is TRBJ1-1 and V is TRBV3-1 (or the pseudogene TRBV3-2); D remains unclear. The V gene's germline CDR1 is LGHDT and CDR2 YNNKEL (reference sequence). This CDR3 region has 15 residues. V was shortened by 4 bases and J by 0 bases, with 12 bases between the two germline ends. In nucleotides, the CDR3 is TGTGCCAGCAGCCCTAAACACCGGGTGAACACTGAAGCTTTCTTT. It is translated as CASSPKHRVNTEAFF.

The chain employs TRBV14 and TRBJ1-6; D unresolved. The germline V gene has CDR1 SGHDN and CDR2 FVKESK. Trimming removed 4 bases from V and 9 bases from J, with 10 bases in between. This CDR3 region has 13 residues. The CDR3 protein is CASSLGEGSPLHF. As DNA, the CDR3 is TGTGCCAGCAGCCTCGGTGAGGGTTCACCCCTCCACTTT.

The rearrangement joins TRBV6-5 to TRBJ1-2; 9 bases are a match to TRBD1. This CDR3 has 15 amino acids. Germline trimming cut 3 bases from V and 4 bases from J; bases unmatched to any gene: 6. In germline, CDR1 is MNHEY, CDR2 SVGAGI. CDR3 DNA: TGTGCCAGCAGTTATTCCGGACAGGGGACCTATGGCTACACCTTC. As protein: CASSYSGQGTYGYTF.

The chain carries TRBV27 and TRBJ2-2; 12 nucleotides align to TRBD2. The CDR3 consists of 18 residues. V lost 4 bases to trimming and J lost 5 bases; unmatched junction nucleotides: 11. The V gene's germline CDR1 is MNHEY and CDR2 SMNVEV (reference sequence). For the CDR3, the DNA is TGTGCCAGCAGTTCCACTCTAGCGGGAGGGCCCGGAACCGGGGAGCTGTTTTTT. Translation: CASSSTLAGGPGTGELFF.

The chain carries TRBV6-5 and TRBJ2-1, with 10 positions matching TRBD2. The trim removed 2 bases at V and 8 bases at J, leaving 9 bases unmatched. This CDR3 region has 16 residues. Germline V gives CDR1 MNHEY, CDR2 SVGAGI. The CDR3 region has the DNA TGTGCCAGCAGTTACCTAGCGGGGGTGATTAGGGATGAGCAGTTCTTC. The encoded protein is CASSYLAGVIRDEQFF.